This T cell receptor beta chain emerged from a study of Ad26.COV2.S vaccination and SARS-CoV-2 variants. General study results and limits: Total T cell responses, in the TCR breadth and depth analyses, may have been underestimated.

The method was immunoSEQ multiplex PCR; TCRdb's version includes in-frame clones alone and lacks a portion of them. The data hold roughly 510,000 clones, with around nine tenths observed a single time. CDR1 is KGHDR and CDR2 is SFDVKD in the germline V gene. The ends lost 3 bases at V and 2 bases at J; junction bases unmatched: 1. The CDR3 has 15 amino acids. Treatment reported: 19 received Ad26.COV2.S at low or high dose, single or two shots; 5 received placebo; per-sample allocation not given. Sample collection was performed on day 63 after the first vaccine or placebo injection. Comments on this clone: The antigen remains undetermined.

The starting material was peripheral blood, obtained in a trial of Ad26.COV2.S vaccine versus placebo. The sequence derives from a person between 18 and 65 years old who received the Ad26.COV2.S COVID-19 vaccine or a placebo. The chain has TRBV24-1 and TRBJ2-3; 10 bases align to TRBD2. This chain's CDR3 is CATSDSGRATDTQYF. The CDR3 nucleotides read TGTGCCACCAGTGATAGCGGGAGGGCCACAGATACGCAGTATTTT.